This T cell receptor beta chain emerged from a study of blood T cells in healthy people across ages (dated by TCRdb to the mid-2010s). Turning to the overall study: Template switching captured roughly one uniquely barcoded TCR beta cDNA molecule per two T cells in model experiments. Using deep sequencing normalized with unique cDNA molecular identifiers, the study measured how TCR beta repertoire diversity changes with age. Donors were grouped into four age groups: young (average 16 years), middle-aged (under 40), aged (roughly 62) and long-lived (over 80). To avoid experimental bias, donors of different ages were spread randomly across the sequencing lanes. The study analyzed two additional independent replicas of 1 million unique cDNA reads from the same blood draw for two donors, one aged 18 to 30 and one aged 80 or older. On the study overall, not on this receptor specifically: Conclusive comparison of naive and antigen-experienced compartments was prevented by the profiling of bulk unsorted PBMCs. Observed TCR beta diversity correlated strongly with the percentage of naive T cells measured by flow cytometry. Estimates of total diversity based on one million sequenced T cells were considered lower bounds and underestimates. As age increased, observed TCR beta diversity per million T cells dropped in a roughly linear way, and a significant reduction was already evident by age 40. Because donor CMV infection status was unknown, age-related changes in expanded clonotypes were potentially confounded. Compared with the aged group, the long-lived group had more naive CD4+ T cells, fewer expanded clones and increased TCR diversity, suggesting age selection.

The CDR3 goes from the cysteine to the phenylalanine over 13 residues. Just CDR3 DNA is preserved here, 39 bases in frame from base 1. V is cut by 7 bases and J by 2 bases, and the space between the germline ends is 12 bases. CDR1 and CDR2, per the germline V gene, are SGHRS and YFSETQ. As to this clonotype: The specificity of this receptor is unknown. Base qualities are not provided; no much larger clone lies one nucleotide away.

Systemically healthy Caucasian individuals from Russia, 39 in total and aged roughly 6 to 100 years, were included as donors. Each donor gave 9 to 10 milliliters of peripheral blood, collected into EDTA-treated Vacutainer tubes. Ficoll-Paque density-gradient centrifugation was used to isolate PBMCs, with at least 6 million obtained per sample. Trizol reagent was used to extract total RNA from PBMCs, with at least 6 micrograms per sample. For every donor, flow cytometry on a PBMC aliquot measured the percentage of naive CD45RAhigh/CD27high T cells. Libraries were constructed by 5' RACE. TCRdb records Illumina HiSeq 2500 as the sequencer. A second PCR of roughly 7 to 12 cycles was performed with a sample-barcoded 5' primer and a J-beta primer mix. Each TCR beta cDNA molecule received a unique molecular identifier from a template-switch 5' adaptor carrying 12 random nucleotides. Each sample yielded at least 3 million CDR3-containing paired-end reads. First-strand cDNA was synthesized from all RNA with the Mint cDNA synthesis kit, primed by a TRBC-specific oligonucleotide. After uracil-DNA glycosylase treatment, a first 18-cycle PCR used universal primers M1SS and BC2_uni_R on all cDNA. As for the authors' bioinformatics: For normalization, 1 million high-quality reads, each with a distinct molecular identifier, were randomly selected from each sample. Instead of being binned into consensus sequences, reads that shared molecular identifiers were thrown out. CDR3 identification, clonotype clustering and error correction used MiTCR with a Q25 quality threshold and the strictest error-elimination algorithm. Lower-bound total TCR beta diversity was estimated with a nonparametric unseen species model using Euler transformation. The public reads were quality trimmed at Q25 with fastp and then assembled into clones with MiXCR by TCRdb, keeping productive beta chains. Records with the same CDR3 protein are collapsed into one entry carrying the most frequent genes and DNA. TCRdb assigned the V and J calls; the authors' analysis was not used. The sample has roughly 2 million distinct CDR3 sequences on record, 40% to 55% of them singletons. Roughly 2.1% of the sample belongs to the ten largest clones.

The chain is assembled from TRBV5-1 and TRBJ2-5; the D gene remains uncertain. The sequenced sample was blood. The TCR was taken from a middle-aged woman in good health. The nucleotide sequence is given as TGCGCCAGCCAAAGAGCCGATCAAGAGACCCAGTACTTC. Translated, it gives CASQRADQETQYF.